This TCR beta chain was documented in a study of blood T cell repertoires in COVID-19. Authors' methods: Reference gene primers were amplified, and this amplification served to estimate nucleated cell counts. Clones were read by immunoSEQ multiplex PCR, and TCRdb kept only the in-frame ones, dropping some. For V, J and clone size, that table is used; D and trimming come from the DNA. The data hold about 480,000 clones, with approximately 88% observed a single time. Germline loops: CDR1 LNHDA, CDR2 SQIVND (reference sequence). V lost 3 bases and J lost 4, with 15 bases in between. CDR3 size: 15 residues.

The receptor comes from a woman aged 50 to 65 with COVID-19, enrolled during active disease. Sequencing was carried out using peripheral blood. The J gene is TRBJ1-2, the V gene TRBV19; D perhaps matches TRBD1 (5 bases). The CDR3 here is CASSIQQGRFYGYTF. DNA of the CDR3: TGTGCCAGTAGTATCCAGCAGGGCAGGTTCTATGGCTACACCTTC.